This T cell receptor (beta chain) was recovered during a study of technical replicates of blood from a handful of donors. Germline V gene lookup returns CDR1 SGHAT and CDR2 FQDESV (reference sequence). The V end was cut by 1 base, the J end by 4 bases, with 13 bases between. The CDR3 covers 15 residues. Generated by immunoSEQ multiplex PCR, the TCRdb table keeps only in-frame clones and is missing some. The sample includes over 50,000 clones, around 87% of them seen just once. The chain links TRBV11-1 to TRBJ1-2, with D unclear. The TCR comes from a human donor in good health. Some clones in this sample may be carry-over from other donors' samples. Sequencing input: PBMCs. This chain's CDR3 is CASSLVPGHGYGYTF. CDR3 DNA: TGTGCCAGCAGCTTAGTCCCGGGTCACGGCTATGGCTACACCTTC.